Each of the 30 T cell receptor beta chains below was sequenced from the same sample in a study of shared clonotypes between healthy human individuals. This table comes from immunoSEQ multiplex PCR, and its TCRdb copy is limited to in-frame clones, with some not included. The sample records about 2 million clones, approximately 95% being singletons. The sample taken for sequencing was naive CD4+ T cells sorted from blood. Subset in this sample: CD45RA+ positively selected. Receptors were obtained from a man between 18 and 29 years old in good health.

As regards this clone: Additional DNA sequences in this sample encode the identical CDR3. V is TRBV5-1 and J is TRBJ2-2; 7 bases match TRBD1. Unmatched junction bases numbered 3, after V lost 2 bases and J lost 2 bases. Germline lookup yields CDR1 SGHRS and CDR2 YFSETQ. This CDR3 contains 15 residues. CDR3 coding DNA: TGCGCCAGCAGCTTCGACAGGGCCAACACCGGGGAGCTGTTTTTT. It specifies CASSFDRANTGELFF.

This chain connects TRBV11-2 to TRBJ1-4; 9 bases agree with TRBD1. The CDR3 is 15 residues long. Losses at the gene ends were 4 bases for V and 7 bases for J; bases not matched to a gene: 7. Per the germline V gene, CDR1 is SGHAT and CDR2 is FQNNGV. CDR3 DNA: TGTGCCAGCAGCTGGGGAGGGACAGGGAGTGAAAAACTGTTTTTT. Translating gives CASSWGGTGSEKLFF.

This clone was seen just once. The V call is TRBV6-1, the J call TRBJ1-2; D remains unclear. Germline values: CDR1 MNHNS, CDR2 SASEGT. The CDR3 has 12 residues. V lost 4 bases and J 0 bases, leaving 3 bases between the germline ends. The CDR3 loop is CASSATNYGYTF. The CDR3 bases are TGTGCCAGCAGTGCCACTAACTATGGCTACACCTTC.

The CDR3 DNA sequence: TGCGCCAGCAGCTTGGAGACGGTAGATACGCAGTATTTT. This gives the protein CASSLETVDTQYF. The rearrangement uses TRBV5-1 and TRBJ2-3; D unclear. The CDR3 is 13 amino acids. Germline V lookup: CDR1 SGHRS, CDR2 YFSETQ. Trimming pared 0 bases from V and 5 bases from J, leaving 7 bases between.

The chain recombines TRBV5-1 with TRBJ2-6, with D possibly matching TRBD1 (6 bases). Germline CDR1 reads SGHRS; CDR2 reads YFSETQ. V lost 1 base to trimming and J lost 0 bases, with 14 bases between them. CDR3 length equals 18 residues. CDR3 sequence reads: CASSLNWAGASGANVLTF. The CDR3 nucleotides read TGCGCCAGCAGCTTGAACTGGGCAGGGGCCTCTGGGGCCAACGTCCTGACTTTC.

With respect to this clone: Other DNA sequences of this sample code for an identical CDR3. V gene TRBV10-3 combines with J gene TRBJ2-7; D is possibly TRBD1 (5 bases). V gave up 4 bases and J gave up 2 bases, with 9 bases separating them. CDR3 size: 13 residues. CDR1 is ENHRY, CDR2 SYGVKD, per germline. CDR3 nucleotide sequence: TGTGCCATCAGTGGGACATCCGCCTACGAGCAGTACTTC. This encodes CAISGTSAYEQYF.

The chain has TRBV27 and TRBJ1-1; possibly TRBD1 for D (5 bases). Germline assignment: CDR1 MNHEY and CDR2 SMNVEV (reference sequence). There are 14 residues in the CDR3. Between the trimmed V and J ends, which lost 5 bases and 0 bases, there was a span of 10 bases. The CDR3 protein is CASSTGTVNTEAFF. The CDR3 DNA reads as TGTGCCAGCAGTACCGGGACTGTGAACACTGAAGCTTTCTTT.

The V gene is TRBV30, the J gene TRBJ2-3, with D possibly TRBD2 on 5 matching bases. V was pared by 0 bases and J by 0 bases, with 13 bases between. Germline assignment: CDR1 GTSNPN and CDR2 SVGIG (reference sequence). The CDR3 has 16 residues. CDR3 in amino acids: CAWSVASRSSTDTQYF. The CDR3 DNA reads TGTGCCTGGAGTGTAGCTAGCAGGAGTAGCACAGATACGCAGTATTTT.

With respect to this clone: An end of the junction does not agree with germline; a read error may underlie this. The chain recombines TRBV7-7 with TRBJ2-1; 16 bases are shared with TRBD2. Germline CDR1 reads SSHAT; CDR2 reads FNYEAQ (reference sequence). The CDR3 is 18 amino acids. The CDR3 protein is CASSPGTSGRAPYNEQFF. The CDR3 bases are TGTGCTAGCAGTCCCGGGACTAGCGGGAGGGCTCCGTACAATGAGCAGTTCTTC. Full variable domain (outside the CDR3, taken from reference TRBV7-7 and TRBJ2-1): GAGVSQSPRYKVTKRGQDVTLRCDPISSHATLYWYQQALGQGPEFLTYFNYEAQPDKSGLPSDRFSAERPEGSISTLTIQRTEQRDSAMYRCASSPGTSGRAPYNEQFFGPGTRLTVL.

The genes are TRBV2 and TRBJ1-3; D remains ambiguous. The CDR3 sequence is 14 residues long. The germline CDR1 and CDR2 sequences are SNHLY and FYNNEI. V lost 4 bases and J lost 2, with 9 bases in between. CDR3 DNA sequence: TGTGCCAGCAGTGGGGTCCCCGCTGGAAACACCATATATTTT. As protein: CASSGVPAGNTIYF.

V and J are TRBV2 and TRBJ2-7; TRBD1 matches at 9 bases. The CDR3 consists of 15 residues. The J segment lost 3 bases and the V segment lost 5 bases, leaving 8 bases of the junction unmatched. CDR1 SNHLY and CDR2 FYNNEI come from the germline V gene. For the CDR3, the DNA is TGTGCCAGCAGTCTCGCCAGGACAGGGGACTACGAGCAGTACTTC. This encodes CASSLARTGDYEQYF.

The chain joins TRBV20-1 to TRBJ2-5, with D uncertain. V was shortened by 0 bases and J by 5 bases, with 4 bases between the two germline ends. Germline V CDR1 and CDR2: DFQATT, SNEGSKA (reference sequence). The length of the CDR3 is 11 residues. The CDR3 coding sequence is TGCAGTGCTAGAGATATCGAGACCCAGTACTTC. This sequence encodes CSARDIETQYF.

The V call is TRBV5-6, the J call TRBJ2-5; 9 bases line up with TRBD1. V dropped 4 bases and J dropped 5; count of bases not matched to a gene: 6. From germline, CDR1 is SGHDT and CDR2 YYEEEE. The CDR3 consists of 14 residues. Written as DNA, the CDR3 is TGTGCCAGCAGCACACAGGGGGCTGGGGAGACCCAGTACTTC. This encodes CASSTQGAGETQYF.

The rearrangement links TRBV2 to TRBJ2-7; possible D gene TRBD1, 6 bases. Germline V gene lookup returns CDR1 SNHLY and CDR2 FYNNEI. CDR3 length: 18 residues. Trimming removed 4 bases from V and 3 bases from J, with 25 bases in between. CDR3 amino acids: CASSGNRVPSPTHYEQYF. The CDR3, as DNA: TGTGCCAGCAGTGGGAACAGGGTCCCCTCGCCGACGCACTACGAGCAGTACTTC.

The chain is built from TRBV19 and TRBJ1-1; a possible D gene is TRBD1 (6 bases). The CDR3 has 13 residues. Trimming shortened V by 7 bases and J by 4 bases, and 13 bases separated the two germline ends. CDR1 and CDR2 (germline): LNHDA, SQIVND (reference sequence). Here the CDR3 reads CASTGERVTEAFF. For the CDR3, the DNA is TGTGCCAGTACAGGGGAGAGGGTCACTGAAGCTTTCTTT.

The J gene is TRBJ2-3, the V gene TRBV6-5; D perhaps matches TRBD1 (6 bases). This CDR3 is built from 16 residues. V was cut by 4 bases and J by 0 bases, with 14 bases left in between. Per the germline V gene, CDR1 is MNHEY and CDR2 is SVGAGI. The CDR3: CASSSSGTRSTDTQYF. In DNA form, the CDR3 reads TGTGCCAGCAGTTCGTCCGGGACAAGAAGCACAGATACGCAGTATTTT.

This rearrangement joins TRBV6-6 to TRBJ1-1, with D hard to call. Germline V gives CDR1 MNHNY, CDR2 SVGAGI (reference sequence). The CDR3 is made up of 14 amino acids. V lost 8 bases, J lost 2 bases, and 15 bases lay in between. The CDR3 loop reads CASGNGPKNTEAFF. CDR3 nucleotide sequence: TGTGCCAGCGGAAATGGTCCGAAAAACACTGAAGCTTTCTTT.

V is TRBV10-3 and J is TRBJ1-2; D is ambiguous. V was shortened by 0 bases and J by 5 bases, with 10 bases between the two germline ends. This CDR3 has 14 residues. Per germline, CDR1 ENHRY and CDR2 SYGVKD. For the CDR3, the DNA is TGTGCCATCAGTGAGTCTTCGGCAGGATATGGCTACACCTTC. Translating it yields CAISESSAGYGYTF.

The DNA for the CDR3 is TGTGCCAGCAGCCTGACTAGCGGGAGTGGGGATACGCAGTATTTT. It is translated as CASSLTSGSGDTQYF. The rearrangement joins TRBV11-3 to TRBJ2-3, with 12 nucleotides matching TRBD2. This CDR3 spans 15 amino acids. The trim removed 5 bases at V and 6 bases at J, leaving 6 bases unmatched. Germline CDR1 reads SGHNT; CDR2 reads YENEEA.

V is TRBV2 and J is TRBJ2-7; TRBD1 is a possible D gene (7 bases). Germline-derived CDR1 and CDR2 are SNHLY and FYNNEI. The CDR3 runs to 15 residues. The V gene lost 2 bases and the J gene lost 5 bases, with 16 bases spanning the gap. The CDR3 region is CASSERETGYDEQYF. In DNA form, the CDR3 reads TGTGCCAGCAGTGAACGGGAGACAGGGTACGACGAGCAGTACTTC.

The gene calls are TRBV2 and TRBJ1-6; 8 nucleotides align to TRBD1. The junction had 6 bases not matched to a gene; V was cut back by 4 bases and J by 7 bases. CDR1 and CDR2 from the germline V gene are SNHLY and FYNNEI. CDR3 size: 15 residues. The CDR3 nucleotides are TGTGCCAGCAGTGGTCAGGGGGCCGGAAATTCACCCCTCCACTTT. As protein: CASSGQGAGNSPLHF.

The chain recombines TRBV28 with TRBJ1-5; D remains ambiguous. Germline CDR1 is MDHEN and CDR2 is SYDVKM. CDR3 length equals 15 residues. Trimming pared 1 base from V and 0 bases from J, leaving 7 bases between. The CDR3 DNA is TGTGCCAGCAGTTTATCGGGCATTAGCAATCAGCCCCAGCATTTT. The encoded protein is CASSLSGISNQPQHF. Complete variable domain (other parts from reference TRBV28 and TRBJ1-5): DVKVTQSSRYLVKRTGEKVFLECVQDMDHENMFWYRQDPGLGLRLIYFSYDVKMKEKGDIPEGYSVSREKKERFSLILESASTNQTSMYLCASSLSGISNQPQHFGDGTRLSIL.

The chain recombines TRBV28 with TRBJ2-4; 7 bases line up with TRBD2. This CDR3 comprises 17 residues. V was pared by 1 base and J by 0 bases, with 6 bases of the junction left unmatched. From germline, CDR1 is MDHEN and CDR2 SYDVKM. CDR3 region: CASSLFERGVAKNIQYF. CDR3 sequence (DNA): TGTGCCAGCAGTTTATTTGAGCGGGGAGTAGCCAAAAACATTCAGTACTTC. Complete variable domain (other parts from reference TRBV28 and TRBJ2-4): DVKVTQSSRYLVKRTGEKVFLECVQDMDHENMFWYRQDPGLGLRLIYFSYDVKMKEKGDIPEGYSVSREKKERFSLILESASTNQTSMYLCASSLFERGVAKNIQYFGAGTRLSVL.

V gene TRBV27 combines with J gene TRBJ2-7; 8 bases are shared with TRBD1. The CDR3 loop spans 14 amino acids. CDR1 and CDR2 from the germline V gene are MNHEY and SMNVEV (reference sequence). The ends lost 4 bases at V and 6 bases at J; junction bases unmatched: 8. The CDR3 sequence is CASSSGQEVFEQYF. The CDR3 region has the DNA TGTGCCAGCAGTTCGGGACAGGAGGTGTTCGAGCAGTACTTC.

The chain combines TRBV29-1 with TRBJ2-2; D is uncertain. The CDR3 is 12 residues long. Germline V CDR1 and CDR2: SQVTM, ANQGSEA. Trimming left V 2 bases short and J 5 bases short, with 6 bases between. CDR3 nucleotide sequence: TGCAGCGTTGAACCGTGGACCGGGGAGCTGTTTTTT. Its translation: CSVEPWTGELFF.

The chain has TRBV6-5 and TRBJ1-2, with a tentative D call TRBD1 (6 bases). The CDR3 length is 12 residues. Germline V gene lookup returns CDR1 MNHEY and CDR2 SVGAGI. V was shortened by 6 bases and J by 6 bases, with 11 bases between the two germline ends. CDR3 DNA: TGTGCCAGCAGCCGGGGGGGGCATGGCTACACCTTC. Translation: CASSRGGHGYTF.

The chain employs TRBV7-8 and TRBJ2-1; 7 bases are shared with TRBD2. V lost 8 bases, J lost 5 bases, and 9 bases stayed unmatched. The CDR3 totals 14 residues. The germline V gene has CDR1 SGHVS and CDR2 FQNEAQ. The CDR3 sequence: CASGAAGAHNEQFF. CDR3 nucleotides: TGTGCCAGCGGTGCGGCGGGAGCCCACAATGAGCAGTTCTTC.

As concerns this clone: Other nucleotide sequences from this sample produce the same CDR3. CDR3 loop: CASSQGRQETQYF. For the CDR3, the DNA is TGTGCCAGCTCACAGGGCAGACAAGAGACCCAGTACTTC. This rearrangement joins TRBV18 to TRBJ2-5; no clear D. The germline V gene encodes CDR1 KGHSH and CDR2 LQKENI. The CDR3 consists of 13 residues. The V gene lost 4 bases and the J gene lost 2 bases, with 8 bases spanning the gap.

The V gene is TRBV6-6, the J gene TRBJ1-4; no firm D call. Trimming cost V 6 bases and J 0 bases, with 8 bases left between them. The CDR3 spans 14 residues. The germline CDR1 and CDR2 sequences are MNHNY and SVGAGI (reference sequence). The DNA of the CDR3 is TGTGCCAGCAGACACAGCACAACTAATGAAAAACTGTTTTTT. It specifies CASRHSTTNEKLFF.

V and J are TRBV27 and TRBJ2-7; 11 bases align to TRBD2. Trimming removed 5 bases from V and 0 bases from J; junction bases left unmatched: 3. CDR1 is MNHEY, CDR2 SMNVEV, per germline (reference sequence). CDR3 length: 15 residues. The CDR3 region is CASSQTSGSSYEQYF. CDR3 bases: TGTGCCAGCAGTCAAACTAGCGGGAGCTCCTACGAGCAGTACTTC.